Shown below are 22 T cell receptor beta chains from a single sample sequenced in a study of cytomegalovirus exposure and HLA in healthy donors. Primers included in the PCR were 60 Vbeta and 13 Jbeta primers. Repertoires were generated with immunoSEQ multiplex PCR, while TCRdb's copy carries only in-frame clones and drops some. The sample has about 140,000 clones; approximately 63% are singletons. Source material: PBMCs. The receptors originated from a woman in her fifties or sixties in good health and CMV-seropositive.

The V and J genes are TRBV7-9 and TRBJ2-7, with D maybe TRBD1 (5 bases). The CDR3 is made up of 13 amino acids. V gave up 5 bases and J gave up 3 bases, with 11 bases separating them. Germline V gene sequence: CDR1 SEHNR, CDR2 FQNEAQ (reference sequence). The CDR3 sequence: CASSVEGVYEQYF. The CDR3 DNA reads as TGTGCCAGCAGCGTCGAAGGGGTCTACGAGCAGTACTTC.

The count of this clone is one. The chain couples TRBV11-3 to TRBJ2-1, with D tentatively TRBD2 (6 bases). CDR1 and CDR2 (germline): SGHNT, YENEEA. V was clipped by 1 base and J by 5 bases, with 9 bases between them. This CDR3 has 14 residues. The CDR3 coding sequence is TGTGCCAGCAGCTTAGGGGACTCGCACAATGAGCAGTTCTTC. It encodes CASSLGDSHNEQFF.

The CDR3 DNA reads TGTGCCAGCTCGAGAAGTCGGGGAGGCTCCTACGAGCAGTACTTC. Translated: CASSRSRGGSYEQYF. V gene TRBV19 combines with J gene TRBJ2-7, with a possible D match to TRBD2 (6 bases). V lost 9 bases, J lost 0 bases, and 18 bases lay in between. Germline values: CDR1 LNHDA, CDR2 SQIVND (reference sequence). The CDR3 is made up of 15 amino acids. The full variable domain, completed using reference TRBV19 and TRBJ2-7, is DGGITQSPKYLFRKEGQNVTLSCEQNLNHDAMYWYRQDPGQGLRLIYYSQIVNDFQKGDIAEGYSVSREKKESFPLTVTSAQKNPTAFYLCASSRSRGGSYEQYFGPGTRLTVT.

This clone was picked up one time. CDR3 loop: CAWSHSNTEAFF. CDR3 in DNA: TGTGCCTGGAGTCACAGCAACACTGAAGCTTTCTTT. This sequence joins TRBV30 and TRBJ1-1; the D is unclear. V lost 2 bases and J lost 2, with 6 bases in between. CDR1 GTSNPN and CDR2 SVGIG come from the germline V gene (reference sequence). CDR3 size: 12 residues.

This chain links TRBV7-2 with TRBJ2-1, with TRBD2 matching 10 bases. Germline V lookup: CDR1 SGHTA, CDR2 FQGNSA. Trimming removed 4 bases from V and 4 bases from J; junction bases left unmatched: 13. The CDR3 loop spans 18 amino acids. As DNA, the CDR3 is TGTGCCAGCAGCTCCGCGGGAAGTGCTAGCGGGAGATACAATGAGCAGTTCTTC. Its protein product is CASSSAGSASGRYNEQFF.

This clone showed up just a few times. The rearrangement joins TRBV28 to TRBJ1-1; D remains unclear. V was clipped by 8 bases and J by 10 bases, with 11 bases between them. The CDR3 extends over 10 amino acids. In germline, CDR1 is MDHEN, CDR2 SYDVKM. CDR3: CASVKSRAFF. CDR3 sequence (DNA): TGTGCCAGCGTAAAAAGCCGAGCTTTCTTT. Based on the CDR3 plus reference TRBV28 and TRBJ1-1, the full variable domain is DVKVTQSSRYLVKRTGEKVFLECVQDMDHENMFWYRQDPGLGLRLIYFSYDVKMKEKGDIPEGYSVSREKKERFSLILESASTNQTSMYLCASVKSRAFFGQGTRLTVV.

This sequence joins TRBV6-1 and TRBJ2-1, with 8 positions matching TRBD2. Unmatched junction bases numbered 6, after V lost 8 bases and J lost 0 bases. Per germline, CDR1 MNHNS and CDR2 SASEGT. The CDR3 totals 15 residues. The CDR3 loop reads CASGREASSYNEQFF. CDR3 nucleotide sequence: TGTGCCAGCGGGCGGGAGGCCTCCTCCTACAATGAGCAGTTCTTC.

This chain connects TRBV6-5 to TRBJ1-1, with D tentatively TRBD1 (6 bases). The V gene's germline CDR1 is MNHEY and CDR2 SVGAGI. V dropped 0 bases and J dropped 7 bases, with 15 bases sitting between them. The CDR3 loop spans 15 amino acids. The DNA of the CDR3 is TGTGCCAGCAGTTACTCGATTTGGGGGCCGGGTGAAGCTTTCTTT. As protein: CASSYSIWGPGEAFF.

This clone has just a few counts. The chain employs TRBV19 and TRBJ1-1, with 9 bases lining up with TRBD1. With 4 bases clipped from V and 4 bases from J, the junction kept 7 bases outside the gene matches. The CDR3 is 15 residues long. CDR1 is LNHDA, CDR2 SQIVND, per germline (reference sequence). CDR3 DNA: TGTGCCAGTAGTAATCCGACAGGGGGGCTCACTGAAGCTTTCTTT. Its translation is CASSNPTGGLTEAFF.

This clone was counted between two and nine times. The chain links TRBV5-6 to TRBJ2-1; TRBD2 matches 10 bases. CDR1 and CDR2 from the germline V gene are SGHDT and YYEEEE. The V segment lost 4 bases and the J segment 2 bases; nucleotides outside the gene matches: 9. This CDR3 has 17 residues. CDR3 residues: CASSILLAGATYNEQFF. The CDR3, as DNA: TGTGCCAGCAGCATCCTCCTAGCGGGAGCCACCTACAATGAGCAGTTCTTC.

V usage is TRBV6-1 and J usage is TRBJ1-5; 9 bases are shared with TRBD1. Germline loops: CDR1 MNHNS, CDR2 SASEGT. With 2 bases clipped from V and 5 bases from J, the junction kept 7 bases outside the gene matches. This CDR3 has 16 amino acids. CDR3 bases: TGTGCCAGCAGTGAAAGACGGACAGGGGTTCATCAGCCCCAGCATTTT. As protein: CASSERRTGVHQPQHF.

V gene TRBV10-3 combines with J gene TRBJ1-2; a possible D gene is TRBD1 (6 bases). Germline V lookup: CDR1 ENHRY, CDR2 SYGVKD. The CDR3 has 13 amino acids. The V end was cut by 7 bases, the J end by 0 bases, with 9 bases between. The CDR3 region is CAIKQGPNYGYTF. For the CDR3, the DNA is TGTGCCATCAAACAGGGACCTAACTATGGCTACACCTTC.

This clone was counted only a few times. The rearrangement joins TRBV19 to TRBJ1-5, with 8 bases matching TRBD1. The V gene's germline CDR1 is LNHDA and CDR2 SQIVND (reference sequence). Germline trimming cut 6 bases from V and 5 bases from J; bases unmatched to any gene: 9. The CDR3 has 15 residues. The DNA of the CDR3 is TGTGCCAGTAGCCTCGGACAGGGTACTTATCAGCCCCAGCATTTT. Translated, it gives CASSLGQGTYQPQHF.

This clone was detected only a few times. The rearrangement links TRBV7-9 to TRBJ1-1, with TRBD1 identical over 9 bases. Germline CDR1 is SEHNR and CDR2 is FQNEAQ (reference sequence). CDR3 length: 14 residues. The junction had 7 bases not matched to a gene; V was cut back by 7 bases and J by 4 bases. The CDR3 loop is CASTLGQGTTEAFF. CDR3 bases: TGTGCCAGCACCCTCGGACAGGGGACCACTGAAGCTTTCTTT.

The rearrangement links TRBV2 to TRBJ1-1, with D perhaps matching TRBD1 (6 bases). This CDR3 spans 14 amino acids. Per germline, CDR1 SNHLY and CDR2 FYNNEI. Trimming cost V 0 bases and J 7 bases, with 12 bases left between them. DNA of the CDR3: TGTGCCAGCAGTGAAGCGCGACGAGGGGGTGAAGCTTTCTTT. This gives the protein CASSEARRGGEAFF.

The rearrangement links TRBV5-1 to TRBJ1-2; 12 nucleotides line up with TRBD1. Germline CDR1 SGHRS, CDR2 YFSETQ. The junction had 5 bases not matched to a gene; V was cut back by 3 bases and J by 8 bases. The CDR3 covers 14 residues. The CDR3 region has the DNA TGCGCCAGCAGCTCGGGACAGGGGGCGCGAGGCTACACCTTC. It is translated as CASSSGQGARGYTF.

This rearrangement joins TRBV29-1 to TRBJ2-7; 9 nucleotides line up with TRBD1. Germline V gene lookup returns CDR1 SQVTM and CDR2 ANQGSEA. The CDR3 spans 12 residues. Losses at the gene ends were 6 bases for V and 2 bases for J; bases not matched to a gene: 2. DNA of the CDR3: TGCAGCGTGGGGGACAGGGCCTACGAGCAGTACTTC. Translated, it gives CSVGDRAYEQYF.

The CDR3 sequence is CASRGQASSYEQYF. Written as DNA, the CDR3 is TGCGCCAGCCGAGGACAGGCGAGCTCCTACGAGCAGTACTTC. This chain connects TRBV5-1 to TRBJ2-7, with TRBD1 matching 7 bases. With 7 bases clipped from V and 0 bases from J, the junction kept 7 bases outside the gene matches. Germline V CDR1 and CDR2: SGHRS, YFSETQ. The CDR3 consists of 14 residues.

This chain uses TRBV5-4 with TRBJ2-1; 8 bases are a match to TRBD2. The CDR3 runs to 18 residues. Per the germline V gene, CDR1 is SGHNT and CDR2 is YYREEE (reference sequence). V was pared by 3 bases and J by 0 bases, with 11 bases of the junction left unmatched. CDR3 nucleotides: TGTGCCAGCAGCTCGAGAGGCGCGGGAGGTACCTCCTACAATGAGCAGTTCTTC. Its protein is CASSSRGAGGTSYNEQFF.

The chain is built from TRBV6-1 and TRBJ2-3; TRBD2 matches 11 bases. Germline values: CDR1 MNHNS, CDR2 SASEGT. This CDR3 has 17 amino acids. V gave up 3 bases and J gave up 6 bases; unmatched junction bases: 11. CDR3 DNA: TGTGCCAGCAGTGACCGGGGAACTAGCGGGAGTATCGATACGCAGTATTTT. This gives the protein CASSDRGTSGSIDTQYF.

The chain recombines TRBV6-1 with TRBJ2-7; the D gene is possibly TRBD1 (6 bases). CDR3 length: 15 amino acids. V was pared by 7 bases and J by 2 bases, with 18 bases between. In germline, CDR1 is MNHNS, CDR2 SASEGT. CDR3 coding DNA: TGTGCCAGCACCCATGATAACAGGGCAACCTACGAGCAGTACTTC. This gives the protein CASTHDNRATYEQYF.

The CDR3 DNA reads as TGTGCCAGCAGTGGGGTTGACAGGGCCTACGGCTACACCTTC. Translating it yields CASSGVDRAYGYTF. This chain uses TRBV6-1 with TRBJ1-2, with 7 bases that match TRBD1. From germline, CDR1 is MNHNS and CDR2 SASEGT. With V trimmed by 4 bases and J by 8 bases, 10 bases remained unmatched. This CDR3 has 14 residues.